These 5 T cell receptor beta chains originate from one sample sequenced in a study of PD-1 blockade in classical Hodgkin lymphoma. Documented time point: cycle 4 day 1 (C4D1), after five to seven weeks of nivolumab. Patients all relapsed after autologous stem cell transplantation, and there was variation in brentuximab vedotin exposure. Sequencing was performed with immunoSEQ multiplex PCR; in TCRdb, only in-frame clones are kept and a portion is missing. The sample has tens of thousands of clones; more than 80% are singletons. Sequencing was performed on peripheral blood mononuclear cells (PBMCs), taken before the fourth cycle of nivolumab. These receptors were taken from a human donor with classical Hodgkin lymphoma.

The chain has TRBV14 and TRBJ2-1; a weak D match, TRBD2 (6 bases). The CDR3 extends over 15 amino acids. CDR1 SGHDN and CDR2 FVKESK come from the germline V gene. V lost 4 bases, J lost 3 bases, and 13 bases lay in between. The CDR3 reads CASSLQAGFYNEQFF. CDR3 DNA: TGTGCCAGCAGCCTTCAGGCGGGGTTCTACAATGAGCAGTTCTTC.

The chain has TRBV6-5 and TRBJ1-5; 7 positions match TRBD1. CDR1 and CDR2 (germline): MNHEY, SVGAGI. CDR3 length equals 14 residues. Trimming removed 4 bases from V and 4 bases from J; junction bases left unmatched: 4. CDR3 loop: CASSLQGRNQPQHF. As DNA, the CDR3 is TGTGCCAGCAGTTTACAGGGGAGGAATCAGCCCCAGCATTTT.

The V and J genes are TRBV2 and TRBJ2-1; D call uncertain. This CDR3 has 14 residues. V was pared by 11 bases and J by 6 bases, with 20 bases between. Germline V gives CDR1 SNHLY, CDR2 FYNNEI. The CDR3 spells CASSPDPSTNEQFF. CDR3 bases: TGTGCCTCATCCCCCGACCCCTCTACCAATGAGCAGTTCTTC. The full variable domain, with the rest looked up from reference TRBV2 and TRBJ2-1, is EPEVTQTPSHQVTQMGQEVILRCVPISNHLYFYWYRQILGQKVEFLVSFYNNEISEKSEIFDDQFSVERPDGSNFTLKIRSTKLEDSAMYFCASSPDPSTNEQFFGPGTRLTVL.

In DNA, the CDR3 is TGTGCCAGCAGTCAAGGAGGGAGTTCACCCCTCCACTTT. It encodes CASSQGGSSPLHF. V and J are TRBV7-6 and TRBJ1-6; D remains ambiguous. Trimming left V 6 bases short and J 9 bases short, with 12 bases between. CDR1 is SGHVS, CDR2 FNYEAQ, per germline. This CDR3 comprises 13 residues.

The rearrangement uses TRBV19 and TRBJ2-2; D is undetermined. CDR1 and CDR2 (germline): LNHDA, SQIVND (reference sequence). The V end was cut by 3 bases, the J end by 5 bases, with 10 bases between. There are 14 residues in the CDR3. The CDR3 DNA sequence: TGTGCCAGTAGTATTGCGGAAGGGACCGGGGAGCTGTTTTTT. Translation gives CASSIAEGTGELFF.